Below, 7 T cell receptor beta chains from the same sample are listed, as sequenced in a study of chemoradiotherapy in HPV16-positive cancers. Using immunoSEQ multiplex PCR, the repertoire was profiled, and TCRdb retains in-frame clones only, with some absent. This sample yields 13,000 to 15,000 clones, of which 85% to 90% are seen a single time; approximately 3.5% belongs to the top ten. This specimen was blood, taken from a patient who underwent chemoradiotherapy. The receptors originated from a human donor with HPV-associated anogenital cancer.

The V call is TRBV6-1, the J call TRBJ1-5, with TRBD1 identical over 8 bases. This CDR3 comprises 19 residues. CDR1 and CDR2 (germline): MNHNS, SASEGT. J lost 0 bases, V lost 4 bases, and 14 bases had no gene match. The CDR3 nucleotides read TGTGCCAGCAGTGTCCCAGGGGGCCTGGTATCTAATAGCAATCAGCCCCAGCATTTT. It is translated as CASSVPGGLVSNSNQPQHF.

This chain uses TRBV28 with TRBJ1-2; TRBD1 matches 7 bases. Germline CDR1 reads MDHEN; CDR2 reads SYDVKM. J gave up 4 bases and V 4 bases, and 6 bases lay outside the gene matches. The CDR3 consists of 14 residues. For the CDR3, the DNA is TGTGCCAGCAGTTCGACAGGGTTCATCTATGGCTACACCTTC. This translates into CASSSTGFIYGYTF.

The CDR3: CASSSQGAGNTEAFF. DNA of the CDR3: TGCGCCAGCAGCTCACAGGGGGCAGGGAACACTGAAGCTTTCTTT. J is TRBJ1-1 and V is TRBV5-1; 9 bases line up with TRBD1. Unmatched junction bases numbered 4, after V lost 3 bases and J lost 1 base. Germline CDR1 and CDR2: SGHRS and YFSETQ. This CDR3 spans 15 amino acids.

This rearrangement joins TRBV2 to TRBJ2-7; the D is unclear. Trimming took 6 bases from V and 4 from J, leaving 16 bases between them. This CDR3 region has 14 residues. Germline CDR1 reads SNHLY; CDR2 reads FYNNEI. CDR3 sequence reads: CASSPPSLGYEQYF. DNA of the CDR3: TGTGCCAGCAGCCCCCCGTCCCTGGGGTACGAGCAGTACTTC.

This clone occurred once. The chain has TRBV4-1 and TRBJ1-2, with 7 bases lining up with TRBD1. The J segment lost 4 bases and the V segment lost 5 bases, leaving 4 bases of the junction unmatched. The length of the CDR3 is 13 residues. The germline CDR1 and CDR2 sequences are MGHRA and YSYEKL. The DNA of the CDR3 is TGCGCCAGCAGCGACAGACAGGGCTATGGCTACACCTTC. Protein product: CASSDRQGYGYTF.

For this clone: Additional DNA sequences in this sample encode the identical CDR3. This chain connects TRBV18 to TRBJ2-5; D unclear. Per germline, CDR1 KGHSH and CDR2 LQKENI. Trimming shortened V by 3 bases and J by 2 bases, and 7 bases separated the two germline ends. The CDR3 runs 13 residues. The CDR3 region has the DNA TGTGCCAGCTCACCGGCGATTCAAGAGACCCAGTACTTC. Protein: CASSPAIQETQYF.

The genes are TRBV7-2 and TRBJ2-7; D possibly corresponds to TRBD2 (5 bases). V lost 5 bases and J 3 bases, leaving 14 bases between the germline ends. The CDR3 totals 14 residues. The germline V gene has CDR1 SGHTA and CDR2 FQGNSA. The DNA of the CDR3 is TGTGCCAGCAGCCGTCGGGGAAGTGGCTACGAGCAGTACTTC. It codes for CASSRRGSGYEQYF.